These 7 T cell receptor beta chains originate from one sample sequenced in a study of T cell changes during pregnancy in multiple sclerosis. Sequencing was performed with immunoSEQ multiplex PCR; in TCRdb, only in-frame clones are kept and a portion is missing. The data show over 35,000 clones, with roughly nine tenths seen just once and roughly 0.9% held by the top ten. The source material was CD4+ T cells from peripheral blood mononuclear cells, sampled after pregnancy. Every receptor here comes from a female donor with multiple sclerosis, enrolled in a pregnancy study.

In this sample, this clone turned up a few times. The CDR3 DNA follows: TGTGCCAGCAGCTTGGGGGGCACTTTCACCTACGAGCAGTACTTC. This codes for CASSLGGTFTYEQYF. This chain links TRBV5-5 with TRBJ2-7; D might be TRBD1 (5 bases). Trimming shortened V by 0 bases and J by 2 bases, and 12 bases separated the two germline ends. The CDR3 extends over 15 amino acids. CDR1 and CDR2 from the germline V gene are SGHKS and YYEKEE (reference sequence).

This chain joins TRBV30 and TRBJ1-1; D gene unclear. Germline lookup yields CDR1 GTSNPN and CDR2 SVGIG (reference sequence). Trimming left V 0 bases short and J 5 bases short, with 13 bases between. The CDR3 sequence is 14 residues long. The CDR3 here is CAWSVGDPRTEAFF. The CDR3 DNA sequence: TGTGCCTGGAGTGTGGGAGATCCCCGGACTGAAGCTTTCTTT.

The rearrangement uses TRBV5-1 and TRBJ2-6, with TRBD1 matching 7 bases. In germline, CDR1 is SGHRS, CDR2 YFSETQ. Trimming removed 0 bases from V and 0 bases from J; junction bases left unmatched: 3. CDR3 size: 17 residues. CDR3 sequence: CASSLATGRSGANVLTF. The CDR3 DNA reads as TGCGCCAGCAGCTTGGCGACAGGGCGCTCTGGGGCCAACGTCCTGACTTTC.

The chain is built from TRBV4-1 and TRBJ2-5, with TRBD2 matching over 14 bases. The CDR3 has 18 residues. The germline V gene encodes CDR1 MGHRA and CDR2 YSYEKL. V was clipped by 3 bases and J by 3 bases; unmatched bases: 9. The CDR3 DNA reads TGCGCCAGCAGCCAGCGACTAGCGGGGGGGCCCCAGGAAGAGACCCAGTACTTC. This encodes CASSQRLAGGPQEETQYF.

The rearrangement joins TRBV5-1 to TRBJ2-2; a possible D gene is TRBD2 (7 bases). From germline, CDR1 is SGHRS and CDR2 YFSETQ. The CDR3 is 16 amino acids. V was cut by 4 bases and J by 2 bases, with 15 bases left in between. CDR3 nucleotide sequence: TGCGCCAGCAGCACATTCGGGGGGCCCAACACCGGGGAGCTGTTTTTT. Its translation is CASSTFGGPNTGELFF.

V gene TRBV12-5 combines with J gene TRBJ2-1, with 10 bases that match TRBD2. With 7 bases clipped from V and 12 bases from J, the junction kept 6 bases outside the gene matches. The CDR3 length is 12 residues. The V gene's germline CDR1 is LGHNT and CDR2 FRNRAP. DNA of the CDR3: TGTGCTAGTGACTCCCTAGCGGGAGCGCAGTTCTTC. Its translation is CASDSLAGAQFF. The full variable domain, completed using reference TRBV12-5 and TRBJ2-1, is DARVTQTPRHKVTEMGQEVTMRCQPILGHNTVFWYRQTMMQGLELLAYFRNRAPLDDSGMPKDRFSAEMPDATLATLKIQPSEPRDSAVYFCASDSLAGAQFFGPGTRLTVL.

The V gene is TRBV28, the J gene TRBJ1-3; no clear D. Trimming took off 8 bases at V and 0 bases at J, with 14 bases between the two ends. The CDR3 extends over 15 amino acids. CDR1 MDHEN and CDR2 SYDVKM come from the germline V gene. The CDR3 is CASDEAGASGNTIYF. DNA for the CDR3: TGTGCCAGCGACGAAGCGGGCGCCTCTGGAAACACCATATATTTT.